Reported below is one TCR beta chain. Each CDR3 protein gets one entry after TCRdb re-called the RT-PCR reads with MiXCR. The sample yields about 960,000 distinct CDR3 sequences, around 17% seen once. This specimen belongs to a study of patients and donors after allogeneic stem cell transplantation. Trimming took 5 bases from V and 4 from J, leaving 15 bases between them. CDR3 length equals 15 residues. Looked up from germline, CDR1 is SGHAT and CDR2 is FQNNGV. The chain combines TRBV11-2 with TRBJ2-1; no clear D. Sequenced sample: blood, either unsorted or a sorted T cell fraction (not recorded which). The clonotype originates from a human donor who was either an allogeneic HSCT recipient or a stem cell or donor lymphocyte infusion donor (not recorded which). It is not recorded whose cells these are; they may come from a transplant donor. CDR3 DNA sequence: TGTGCCAGCAGCAAGGCCCCGGCCCTATACAATGAGCAGTTCTTC. Its protein product is CASSKAPALYNEQFF. Full variable domain (rest looked up from reference TRBV11-2 and TRBJ2-1): EAGVAQSPRYKIIEKRQSVAFWCNPISGHATLYWYQQILGQGPKLLIQFQNNGVVDDSQLPKDRFSAERLKGVDSTLKIQPAKLEDSAVYLCASSKAPALYNEQFFGPGTRLTVL.